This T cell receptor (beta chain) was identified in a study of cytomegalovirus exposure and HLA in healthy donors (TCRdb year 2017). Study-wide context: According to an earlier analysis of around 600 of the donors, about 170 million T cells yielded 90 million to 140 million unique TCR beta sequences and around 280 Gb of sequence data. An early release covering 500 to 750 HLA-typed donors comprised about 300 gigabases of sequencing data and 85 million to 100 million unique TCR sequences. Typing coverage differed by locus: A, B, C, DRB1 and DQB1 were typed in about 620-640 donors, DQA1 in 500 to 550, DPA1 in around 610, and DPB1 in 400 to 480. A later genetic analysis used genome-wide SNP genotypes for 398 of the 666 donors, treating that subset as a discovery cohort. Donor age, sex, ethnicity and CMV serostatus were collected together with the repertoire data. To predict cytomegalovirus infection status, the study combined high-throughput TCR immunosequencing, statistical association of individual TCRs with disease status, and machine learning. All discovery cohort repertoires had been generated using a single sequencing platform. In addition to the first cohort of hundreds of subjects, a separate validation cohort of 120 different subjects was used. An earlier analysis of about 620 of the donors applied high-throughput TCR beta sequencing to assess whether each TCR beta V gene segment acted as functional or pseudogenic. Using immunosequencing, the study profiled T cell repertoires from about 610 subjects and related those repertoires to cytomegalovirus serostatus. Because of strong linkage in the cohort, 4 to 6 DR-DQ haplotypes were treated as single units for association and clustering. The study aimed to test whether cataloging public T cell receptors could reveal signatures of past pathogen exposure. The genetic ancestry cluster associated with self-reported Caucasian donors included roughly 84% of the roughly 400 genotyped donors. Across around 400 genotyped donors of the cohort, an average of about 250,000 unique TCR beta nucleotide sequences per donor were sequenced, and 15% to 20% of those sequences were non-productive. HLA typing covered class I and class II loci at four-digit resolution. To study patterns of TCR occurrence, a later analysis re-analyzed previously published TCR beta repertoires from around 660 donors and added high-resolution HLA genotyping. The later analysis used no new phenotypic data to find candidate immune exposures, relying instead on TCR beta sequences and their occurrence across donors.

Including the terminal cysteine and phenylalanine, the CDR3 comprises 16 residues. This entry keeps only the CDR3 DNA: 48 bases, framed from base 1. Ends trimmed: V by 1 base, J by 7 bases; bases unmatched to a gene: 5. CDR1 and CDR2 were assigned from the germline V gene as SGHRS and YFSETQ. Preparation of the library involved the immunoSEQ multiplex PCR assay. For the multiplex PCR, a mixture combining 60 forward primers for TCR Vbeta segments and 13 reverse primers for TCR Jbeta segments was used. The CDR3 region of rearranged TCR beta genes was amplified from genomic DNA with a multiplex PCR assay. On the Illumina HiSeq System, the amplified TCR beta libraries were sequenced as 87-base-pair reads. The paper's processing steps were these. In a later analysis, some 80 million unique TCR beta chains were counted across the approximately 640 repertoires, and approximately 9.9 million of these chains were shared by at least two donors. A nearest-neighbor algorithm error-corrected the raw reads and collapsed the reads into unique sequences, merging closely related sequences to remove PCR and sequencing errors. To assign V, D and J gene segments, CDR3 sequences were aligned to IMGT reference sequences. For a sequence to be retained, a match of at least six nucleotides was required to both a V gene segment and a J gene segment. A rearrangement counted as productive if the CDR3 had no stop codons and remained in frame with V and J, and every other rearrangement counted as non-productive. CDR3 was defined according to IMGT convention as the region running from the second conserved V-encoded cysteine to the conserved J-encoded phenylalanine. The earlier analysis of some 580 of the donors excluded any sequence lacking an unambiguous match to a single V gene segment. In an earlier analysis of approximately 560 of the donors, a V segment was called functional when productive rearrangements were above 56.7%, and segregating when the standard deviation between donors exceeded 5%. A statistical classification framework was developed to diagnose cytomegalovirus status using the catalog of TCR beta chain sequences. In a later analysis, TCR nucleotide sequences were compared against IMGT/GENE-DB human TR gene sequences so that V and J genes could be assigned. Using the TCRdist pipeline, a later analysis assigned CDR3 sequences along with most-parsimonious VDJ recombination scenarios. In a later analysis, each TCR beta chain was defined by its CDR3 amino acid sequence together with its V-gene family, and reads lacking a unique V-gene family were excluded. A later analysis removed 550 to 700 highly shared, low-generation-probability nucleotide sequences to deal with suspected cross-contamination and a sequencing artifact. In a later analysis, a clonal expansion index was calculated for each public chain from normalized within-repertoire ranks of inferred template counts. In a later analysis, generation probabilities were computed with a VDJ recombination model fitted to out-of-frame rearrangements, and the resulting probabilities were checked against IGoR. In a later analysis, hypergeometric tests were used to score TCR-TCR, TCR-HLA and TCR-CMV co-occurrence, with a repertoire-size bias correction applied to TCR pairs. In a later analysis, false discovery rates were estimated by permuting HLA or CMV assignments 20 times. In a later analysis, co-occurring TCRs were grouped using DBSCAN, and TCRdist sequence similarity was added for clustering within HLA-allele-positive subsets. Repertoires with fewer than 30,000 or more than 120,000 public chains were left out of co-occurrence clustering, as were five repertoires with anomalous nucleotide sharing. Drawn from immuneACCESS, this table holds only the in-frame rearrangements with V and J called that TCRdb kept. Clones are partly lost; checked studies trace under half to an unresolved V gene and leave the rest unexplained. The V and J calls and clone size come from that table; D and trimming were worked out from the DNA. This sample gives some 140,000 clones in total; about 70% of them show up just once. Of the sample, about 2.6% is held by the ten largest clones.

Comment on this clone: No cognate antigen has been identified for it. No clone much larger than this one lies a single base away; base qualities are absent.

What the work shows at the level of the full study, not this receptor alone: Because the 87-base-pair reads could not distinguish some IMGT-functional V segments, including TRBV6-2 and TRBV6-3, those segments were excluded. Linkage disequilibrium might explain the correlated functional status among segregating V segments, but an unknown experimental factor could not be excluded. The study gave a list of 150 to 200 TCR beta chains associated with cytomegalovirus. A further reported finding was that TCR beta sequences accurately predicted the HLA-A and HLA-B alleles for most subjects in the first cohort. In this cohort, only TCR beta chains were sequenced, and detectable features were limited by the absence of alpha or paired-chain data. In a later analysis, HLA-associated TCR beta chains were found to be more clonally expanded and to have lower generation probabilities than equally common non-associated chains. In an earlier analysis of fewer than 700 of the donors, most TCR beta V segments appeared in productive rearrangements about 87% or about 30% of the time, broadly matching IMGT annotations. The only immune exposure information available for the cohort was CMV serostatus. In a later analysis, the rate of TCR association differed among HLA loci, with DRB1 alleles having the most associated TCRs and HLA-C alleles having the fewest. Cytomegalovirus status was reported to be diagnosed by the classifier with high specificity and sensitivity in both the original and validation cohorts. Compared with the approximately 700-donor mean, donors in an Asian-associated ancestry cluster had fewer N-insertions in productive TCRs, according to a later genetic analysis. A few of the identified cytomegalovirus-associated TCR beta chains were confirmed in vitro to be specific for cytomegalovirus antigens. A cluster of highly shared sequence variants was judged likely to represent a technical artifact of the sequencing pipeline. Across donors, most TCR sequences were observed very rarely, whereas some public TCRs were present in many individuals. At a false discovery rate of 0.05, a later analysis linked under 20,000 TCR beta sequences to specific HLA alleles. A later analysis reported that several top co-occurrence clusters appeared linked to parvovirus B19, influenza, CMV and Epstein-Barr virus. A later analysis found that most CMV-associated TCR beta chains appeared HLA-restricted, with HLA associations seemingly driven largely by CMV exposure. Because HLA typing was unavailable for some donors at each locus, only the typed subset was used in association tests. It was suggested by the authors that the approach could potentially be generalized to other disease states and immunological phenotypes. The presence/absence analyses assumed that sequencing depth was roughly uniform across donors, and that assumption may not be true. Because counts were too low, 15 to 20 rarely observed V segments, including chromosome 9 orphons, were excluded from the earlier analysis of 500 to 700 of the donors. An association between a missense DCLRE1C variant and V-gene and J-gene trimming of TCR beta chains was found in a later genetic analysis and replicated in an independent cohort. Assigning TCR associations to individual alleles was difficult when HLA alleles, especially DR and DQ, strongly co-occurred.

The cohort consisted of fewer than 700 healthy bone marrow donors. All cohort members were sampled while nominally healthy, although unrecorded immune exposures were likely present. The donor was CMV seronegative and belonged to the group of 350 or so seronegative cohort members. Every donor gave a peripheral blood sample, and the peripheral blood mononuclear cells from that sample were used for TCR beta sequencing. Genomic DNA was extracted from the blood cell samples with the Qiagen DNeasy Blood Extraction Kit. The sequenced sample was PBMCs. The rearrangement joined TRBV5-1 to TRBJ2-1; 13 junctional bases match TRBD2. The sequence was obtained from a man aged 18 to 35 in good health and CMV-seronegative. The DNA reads TGCGCCAGCAGCTTGACTAGCGGGGGGGCCTTGAATGAGCAGTTCTTC. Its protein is CASSLTSGGALNEQFF.